The 22 T cell receptor beta chains reported below all come from one sample, sequenced in a study of cytomegalovirus exposure and HLA in healthy donors. Primers: 60 Vbeta forward and 13 Jbeta reverse. This table comes from immunoSEQ multiplex PCR, and its TCRdb copy is limited to in-frame clones, with some not included. The sample yields around 130,000 clones, about four fifths seen once. Sample: PBMCs. The receptors come from a man between 18 and 29 years old in good health and CMV-seronegative.

The rearrangement uses TRBV9 and TRBJ1-4; 7 bases align to TRBD1. Looked up from germline, CDR1 is SGDLS and CDR2 is YYNGEE. There are 15 residues in the CDR3. The V gene end was trimmed by 4 bases and the J gene end by 8 bases; junction bases not matched to a gene: 11. Here the CDR3 reads CASSPGGSLGEKLFF. The CDR3 DNA follows: TGTGCCAGCAGCCCAGGGGGTTCTCTAGGGGAAAAACTGTTTTTT. Combining the CDR3 with reference TRBV9 and TRBJ1-4 gives the whole variable domain DSGVTQTPKHLITATGQRVTLRCSPRSGDLSVYWYQQSLDQGLQFLIQYYNGEERAKGNILERFSAQQFPDLHSELNLSSLELGDSALYFCASSPGGSLGEKLFFGSGTQLSVL.

This clone was recorded a few times. V usage is TRBV30 and J usage is TRBJ1-3, with no clear D. The germline CDR1 and CDR2 sequences are GTSNPN and SVGIG (reference sequence). Trimming took 7 bases from V and 3 from J, leaving 7 bases between them. The CDR3 sequence is 11 residues long. The CDR3 spells CALKRGNTIYF. In DNA, the CDR3 is TGTGCCTTGAAGCGTGGAAACACCATATATTTT.

The chain links TRBV4-3 to TRBJ1-1, with D hard to call. The CDR3 runs to 16 residues. Germline V gene sequence: CDR1 LGHNA, CDR2 YSLEER. The V and J ends lost 3 bases and 0 bases respectively, with 14 bases between them. The CDR3 is CASSQREGVLNTEAFF. The CDR3 DNA follows: TGCGCCAGCAGCCAGAGGGAGGGCGTATTGAACACTGAAGCTTTCTTT.

The rearrangement joins TRBV27 to TRBJ2-2, with 7 positions matching TRBD2. V gave up 2 bases and J gave up 3 bases; unmatched junction bases: 9. Germline loops: CDR1 MNHEY, CDR2 SMNVEV (reference sequence). CDR3 length: 17 amino acids. CDR3: CASSLRVSGADTGELFF. Written as DNA, the CDR3 is TGTGCCAGCAGTTTAAGAGTGAGCGGGGCGGACACCGGGGAGCTGTTTTTT.

As for this clone: The DNA is left out, because the CDR3 cannot be placed on it with certainty; the CDR3 is given as TCRdb lists it. The chain joins TRBV30 to TRBJ2-4; the table's D call TRBD1 went unverified against the DNA. The CDR3 length is 11 residues, termini included. CDR1 and CDR2 from the germline V gene are GTSNPN and SVGIG (reference sequence). CDR3 region: CAWSVAGGAYF.

The J gene is TRBJ1-1, the V gene TRBV29-1, with D possibly being TRBD1 (6 bases). The germline V gene encodes CDR1 SQVTM and CDR2 ANQGSEA. Trimming cost V 7 bases and J 5 bases, with 14 bases left between them. This CDR3 is 12 amino acids long. CDR3 protein: CSGSTGGTEAFF. The CDR3 bases are TGCAGCGGCTCGACAGGAGGTACTGAAGCTTTCTTT.

The chain carries TRBV5-1 and TRBJ2-3, with a possible D match to TRBD1 (5 bases). The CDR3 spans 15 residues. V was clipped by 3 bases and J by 0 bases, with 11 bases between them. Per germline, CDR1 SGHRS and CDR2 YFSETQ. The CDR3 bases are TGCGCCAGCAGCTATCAGGGCACTAGCACAGATACGCAGTATTTT. Residues: CASSYQGTSTDTQYF.

This chain links TRBV21-1 with TRBJ1-5; the listed D gene, TRBD1, was not tested against the DNA. TRBV21-1 is assigned pseudogene status. The CDR3 is made up of 14 amino acids. In nucleotides, the CDR3 is TGTGCCAGCAGCAAAGACAGAAGCAATCAGCCCCAGCATTTT. Amino acids: CASSKDRSNQPQHF.

The chain recombines TRBV10-1 with TRBJ2-2; D gene uncertain. This CDR3 contains 14 residues. Per germline, CDR1 WNHNN and CDR2 SYGVQD (reference sequence). Trimming stripped 4 bases from V and 1 base from J, with 7 bases between. The CDR3 spells CASSARENTGELFF. CDR3 sequence (DNA): TGCGCCAGCAGTGCGAGAGAGAACACCGGGGAGCTGTTTTTT.

In its sample, this clone was seen once. The V call is TRBV2, the J call TRBJ2-7; weak D call: TRBD2 (6 bases). The length of the CDR3 is 15 residues. The V gene lost 8 bases and the J gene lost 0 bases, with 17 bases spanning the gap. Germline V gene lookup returns CDR1 SNHLY and CDR2 FYNNEI. CDR3 protein: CASDHTGVLSYEQYF. CDR3 DNA sequence: TGTGCCAGCGACCACACGGGGGTCCTCTCCTACGAGCAGTACTTC. The full variable domain, with the rest looked up from reference TRBV2 and TRBJ2-7, is EPEVTQTPSHQVTQMGQEVILRCVPISNHLYFYWYRQILGQKVEFLVSFYNNEISEKSEIFDDQFSVERPDGSNFTLKIRSTKLEDSAMYFCASDHTGVLSYEQYFGPGTRLTVT.

The V gene is TRBV7-9, the J gene TRBJ2-7; D is unclear. The CDR3 totals 13 residues. Trimming left V 4 bases short and J 3 bases short, with 10 bases between. Germline CDR1 and CDR2: SEHNR and FQNEAQ (reference sequence). In DNA form, the CDR3 reads TGTGCCAGCAGCTCTATCCACCGCTACGAGCAGTACTTC. It encodes CASSSIHRYEQYF. The variable domain in full, with the rest retrieved from reference TRBV7-9 and TRBJ2-7, is DTGVSQNPRHKITKRGQNVTFRCDPISEHNRLYWYRQTLGQGPEFLTYFQNEAQLEKSRLLSDRFSAERPKGSFSTLEIQRTEQGDSAMYLCASSSIHRYEQYFGPGTRLTVT.

The chain couples TRBV29-1 to TRBJ1-4; D is possibly TRBD1 (5 bases). The germline V gene has CDR1 SQVTM and CDR2 ANQGSEA. The V and J ends lost 7 bases and 6 bases respectively, with 21 bases between them. The CDR3 runs to 15 residues. CDR3 sequence (DNA): TGCAGCGCCAGAGACAGTAGGGCACGCCATGAAAAACTGTTTTTT. Its translation is CSARDSRARHEKLFF. Looking up the rest from reference TRBV29-1 and TRBJ1-4 gives the full variable domain: SAVISQKPSRDICQRGTSLTIQCQVDSQVTMMFWYRQQPGQSLTLIATANQGSEATYESGFVIDKFPISRPNLTFSTLTVSNMSPEDSSIYLCSARDSRARHEKLFFGSGTQLSVL.

This clone was seen only a few times. The V call is TRBV4-1, the J call TRBJ2-3; D call uncertain. The V end was cut by 1 base, the J end by 4 bases, with 3 bases between. The CDR3 sequence is 12 residues long. From germline, CDR1 is MGHRA and CDR2 YSYEKL. CDR3 in amino acids: CASSQGPDTQYF. CDR3 coding DNA: TGCGCCAGCAGCCAAGGGCCAGATACGCAGTATTTT.

The V gene is TRBV30, the J gene TRBJ2-7, with D unclear. V was clipped by 0 bases and J by 5 bases, with 11 bases between them. This CDR3 is 13 amino acids long. Looked up from germline, CDR1 is GTSNPN and CDR2 is SVGIG (reference sequence). The CDR3 here is CAWSVGSGNEQYF. CDR3 bases: TGTGCCTGGAGTGTTGGCAGTGGCAACGAGCAGTACTTC.

For the CDR3, the DNA is TGTGCCAGCAGCTTAGACGCTAGCTCTGGAAACACCATATATTTT. This sequence encodes CASSLDASSGNTIYF. The chain has TRBV7-2 and TRBJ1-3; no definite D call. Germline CDR1 and CDR2: SGHTA and FQGNSA. The length of the CDR3 is 15 residues. V lost 1 base and J lost 0, with 7 bases in between.

As DNA, the CDR3 is TGCGCCAGCAGCCAAGACATTGACAGGGAAATGCCAGATACGCAGTATTTT. Its translation: CASSQDIDREMPDTQYF. V gene TRBV4-3 combines with J gene TRBJ2-3; 7 nucleotides agree with TRBD1. This CDR3 region has 17 residues. V lost 0 bases and J lost 4; bases outside the gene matches: 10. From germline, CDR1 is LGHNA and CDR2 YSLEER.

The chain joins TRBV7-6 to TRBJ2-3; TRBD2 is a possible D gene (5 bases). V dropped 7 bases and J dropped 4 bases, with 15 bases sitting between them. Germline V lookup: CDR1 SGHVS, CDR2 FNYEAQ. The CDR3 totals 14 residues. The CDR3 here is CASKRGSNADTQYF. DNA for the CDR3: TGTGCCAGCAAACGGGGATCTAATGCAGATACGCAGTATTTT.

This chain links TRBV5-4 with TRBJ2-3; 7 positions match TRBD1. This CDR3 contains 15 residues. V shed 7 bases, J shed 0 bases, and the junction held 8 bases outside the gene matches. Germline V gene data show CDR1 as SGHNT and CDR2 as YYREEE (reference sequence). This CDR3 is CASGQQGSSTDTQYF. The CDR3 DNA reads as TGTGCCAGCGGACAACAGGGGTCTAGCACAGATACGCAGTATTTT.

Only one count was recorded for this clone. The chain uses TRBV2 and TRBJ2-6; maybe TRBD2 (7 bases). This CDR3 is built from 18 residues. CDR1 and CDR2 (germline): SNHLY, FYNNEI. V lost 3 bases to trimming and J lost 1 base, with 16 bases between them. The CDR3 DNA is TGTGCCAGCAGTGATGATGGAGGGGGGGGTTCTGGGGCCAACGTCCTGACTTTC. Amino acid sequence: CASSDDGGGGSGANVLTF.

This sequence joins TRBV2 and TRBJ1-2; a weak D match, TRBD1 (6 bases). Trimming shortened V by 8 bases and J by 9 bases, and 13 bases separated the two germline ends. Germline loops: CDR1 SNHLY, CDR2 FYNNEI. CDR3 length: 11 amino acids. Here the CDR3 DNA reads TGTGCCAGCTTATCCAGGGGCAGCTACACCTTC. It specifies CASLSRGSYTF.

Here the CDR3 reads CATDNVYEQYF. The CDR3 DNA is TGTGCCACAGATAACGTGTACGAGCAGTACTTC. V is TRBV5-8 and J is TRBJ2-7; no definite D call. The CDR3 runs to 11 residues. V gave up 9 bases and J gave up 4 bases, with 11 bases separating them. Per germline, CDR1 SGHTS and CDR2 YDEGEE.

This clone was recorded once. The genes are TRBV5-8 and TRBJ1-5; 8 nucleotides align to TRBD1. This CDR3 is 15 amino acids long. The germline V gene has CDR1 SGHTS and CDR2 YDEGEE. Germline trimming cut 4 bases from V and 2 bases from J; bases unmatched to any gene: 5. The CDR3 loop is CASSPDRARNQPQHF. The DNA of the CDR3 is TGTGCCAGCAGCCCGGACAGGGCGCGCAATCAGCCCCAGCATTTT.